This T cell receptor (beta chain) was captured by sequencing in a study of blood T cell repertoires in COVID-19. The CDR3 has 18 residues. Germline-derived CDR1 and CDR2 are MDHEN and SYDVKM. V lost 6 bases and J lost 1; bases outside the gene matches: 10. The table came from immunoSEQ multiplex PCR; TCRdb's copy has only in-frame clones and leaves some out. Of approximately 290,000 clones in the sample, approximately 85% were seen once. The TCR comes from a human donor with COVID-19, enrolled during active disease. The donor label of this sample is uncertain. The chain recombines TRBV28 with TRBJ2-7, with 15 bases lining up with TRBD2. Sequences were obtained from peripheral blood. The CDR3 nucleotides are TGTGCCAGCAGCTCCCCGGGACTAGCGGGAGGTAGTTCCTACGAGCAGTACTTC. Translation gives CASSSPGLAGGSSYEQYF.